This T cell receptor beta chain was obtained from a study of OX40 agonist ivuxolimab in advanced cancers. Looking at the study overall: Ivuxolimab was a fully human IgG2 agonistic monoclonal antibody targeting the costimulatory receptor OX40 (CD134). Intravenous ivuxolimab was administered to patients every 2 weeks at six dose levels: 0.01, 0.1, 0.3, 1.5, 3 and 10 mg/kg. Of the approximately 54 patients in dose escalation, 19 had hepatocellular carcinoma, about 15 had melanoma, 9 had renal cell carcinoma and 9 had head and neck cancer. In the dose-escalation cohort, more than 75% of patients were male, and the mean age was roughly 60 years, with a range of about 20 to 90. Prior anti-PD-1, anti-PD-L1 or anti-CTLA-4 therapy was permitted, and 30% to 50% of dose-escalation patients had received checkpoint inhibitors. Partial responses occurred in three dose-escalation patients: two with cutaneous melanoma and one with hepatocellular carcinoma. The point of sequencing TCRbeta in the periphery was to test whether ivuxolimab changed TCR sequence diversity and drove clonal T-cell expansion. The monotherapy dose-escalation portion (N of about 49 patients) of the phase I ivuxolimab trial is reported in the paper. General conclusions and limits of the study: Low levels of normalized T-cell clonal expansion were also shown by some nonresponding patients. In partial responders in the 0.1-3.0 mg/kg groups, normalized peripheral clonal expansion was found to be among the lowest, especially among CD8+ T cells. At doses of 0.1 to 3.0 mg/kg, clonal expansion of both CD4+ and CD8+ T cells in blood was seen between baseline and week 6. After ivuxolimab, CD8+ T cells had more expanded clones than CD4+ T cells on average. Antigen specificity was not determined for the clonally expanded peripheral T cells.

Per the germline V gene, SGHTA is the CDR1 and FQGNSA is the CDR2. Relative to germline, V is missing 1 base and J is missing 6 bases, with 10 bases of the junction outside any gene match. The CDR3 runs 16 amino acids, cysteine and phenylalanine included. The DNA shown is the 48-base CDR3, in frame from base 1. The trial excluded patients who had a history of autoimmune disease or who were on systemic immunosuppression. Peripheral blood for TCR sequencing was drawn from every dose cohort at baseline, at cycle 4 day 1 and at cycle 7 day 1. The samples were taken from a phase I, first-in-human, multicenter, open-label dose-escalation trial of ivuxolimab. The trial enrolled adults with locally advanced or metastatic head and neck squamous cell, hepatocellular, melanoma or renal cell carcinoma. Before TCR sequencing, CD4+ T cells and CD8+ T cells from peripheral blood were sorted into separate populations.

A word on this clone: It has no known antigen specificity. No base quality values were provided; no much bigger clone lies one nucleotide off.

For sequencing of the TCRbeta CDR3 region, genomic DNA was extracted from the sorted cells. The immunoSEQ Assay was used to sequence the TCRbeta CDR3 regions. Drawn from immuneACCESS, this table holds only the in-frame rearrangements with V and J called that TCRdb kept. Clones are partly lost; checked studies trace under half to an unresolved V gene and leave the rest unexplained. The sample table shows some 62,000 clones, and around four fifths are seen once. Together, the top ten hold around 10% of the sample. The sequencing used CD4+ or CD8+ T cells sorted from blood, collected in a trial of the OX40 agonist ivuxolimab. The chain is made from TRBV7-2 and TRBJ1-1; a stretch of 8 junction bases matches TRBD1. This TCR came from an adult with an advanced solid tumor such as melanoma, head and neck, liver or kidney cancer. The CDR3 in this case is CASSLGGQGRGAEAFF. The bases read TGTGCCAGCAGCTTAGGCGGACAGGGAAGGGGGGCTGAAGCTTTCTTT.